This T cell receptor beta chain comes out of a study of PD-1 blockade in classical Hodgkin lymphoma. Study-level points and caveats: It was CD4+ TCR diversity, not CD8+, that rose significantly by C4D1. Complete responders entered with baseline diversity on par with newly diagnosed patients, the results showed.

This clone was counted a single time. No antigen is known for it. Germline CDR1 reads MNHNY; CDR2 reads SVGAGI (reference sequence). V shed 5 bases and J 2 bases; nucleotides not matched to a gene: 7. This CDR3 is 15 amino acids long. All the patients suffered relapse after autologous stem cell transplantation, and brentuximab vedotin exposure differed. Patients showed best responses of complete response, partial response or progressive disease. Here immunoSEQ multiplex PCR was the method, and the copy in TCRdb shows in-frame clones only, minus some. This sample has about 94,000 clones, with about 91% found just once.

The sequenced sample was peripheral blood mononuclear cells (PBMCs), obtained before the second cycle of nivolumab. The receptor comes from a human donor with classical Hodgkin lymphoma. The chain joins TRBV6-6 to TRBJ2-7, with TRBD1 identical over 9 bases. The CDR3 spells CASSQGQGLPYEQYF. DNA of the CDR3: TGTGCCAGCAGTCAGGGACAGGGCTTACCCTACGAGCAGTACTTC.